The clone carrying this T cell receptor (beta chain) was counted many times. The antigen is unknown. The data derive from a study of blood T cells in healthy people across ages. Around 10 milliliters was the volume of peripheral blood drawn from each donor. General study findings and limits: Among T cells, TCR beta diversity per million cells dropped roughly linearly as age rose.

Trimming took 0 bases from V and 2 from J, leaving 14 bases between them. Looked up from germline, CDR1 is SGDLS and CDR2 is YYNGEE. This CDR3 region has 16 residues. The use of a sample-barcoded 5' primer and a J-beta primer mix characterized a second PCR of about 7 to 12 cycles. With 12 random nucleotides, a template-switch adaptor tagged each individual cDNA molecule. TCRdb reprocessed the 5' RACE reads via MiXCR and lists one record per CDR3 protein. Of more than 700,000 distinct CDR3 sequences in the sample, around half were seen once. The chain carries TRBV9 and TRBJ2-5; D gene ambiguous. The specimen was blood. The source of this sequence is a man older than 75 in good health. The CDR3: CASSVASVQLQETQYF. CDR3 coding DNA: TGTGCCAGCAGCGTAGCTTCTGTCCAGCTTCAAGAGACCCAGTACTTC. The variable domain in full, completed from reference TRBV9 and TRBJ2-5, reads DSGVTQTPKHLITATGQRVTLRCSPRSGDLSVYWYQQSLDQGLQFLIQYYNGEERAKGNILERFSAQQFPDLHSELNLSSLELGDSALYFCASSVASVQLQETQYFGPGTRLLVL.